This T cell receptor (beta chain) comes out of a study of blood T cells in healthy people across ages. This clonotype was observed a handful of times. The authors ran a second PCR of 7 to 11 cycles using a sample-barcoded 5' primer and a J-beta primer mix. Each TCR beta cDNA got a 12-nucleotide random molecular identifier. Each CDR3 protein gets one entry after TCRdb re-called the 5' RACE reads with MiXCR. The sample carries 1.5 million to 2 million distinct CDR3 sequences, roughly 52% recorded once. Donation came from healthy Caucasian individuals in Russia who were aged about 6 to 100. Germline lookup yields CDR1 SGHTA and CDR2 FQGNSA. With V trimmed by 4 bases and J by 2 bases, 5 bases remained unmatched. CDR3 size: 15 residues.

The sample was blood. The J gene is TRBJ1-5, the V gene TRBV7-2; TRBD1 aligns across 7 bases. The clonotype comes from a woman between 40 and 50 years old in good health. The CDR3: CASSSQGQGNQPQHF. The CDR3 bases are TGTGCCAGCAGCTCACAGGGGCAGGGCAATCAGCCCCAGCATTTT. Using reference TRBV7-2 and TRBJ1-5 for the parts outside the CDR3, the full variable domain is GAGVSQSPSNKVTEKGKDVELRCDPISGHTALYWYRQSLGQGLEFLIYFQGNSAPDKSGLPSDRFSAERTGGSVSTLTIQRTQQEDSAVYLCASSSQGQGNQPQHFGDGTRLSIL.